Given below is one T cell receptor beta chain in context. Methods used by the authors: Reference gene primer amplification yielded estimated nucleated cell counts. Here immunoSEQ multiplex PCR was the method, and the copy in TCRdb shows in-frame clones only, minus some. V and J calls and clone size are as listed in that table; D and trimming were resolved from the DNA. The table includes around 180,000 clones, about 91% detected once. The CDR3 extends over 14 amino acids. The germline V gene has CDR1 MNHNS and CDR2 SASEGT. V dropped 6 bases and J dropped 5; count of bases not matched to a gene: 6. The record originates from a study of blood T cell repertoires in COVID-19. On the study more broadly: Sites across the United States, Italy and Spain contributed samples from acute and convalescent COVID-19. T cells, B-cell-depleted T cells, or PBMCs supplied cDNA or gDNA.

This chain uses TRBV6-1 with TRBJ1-4; 7 positions match TRBD1. The receptor comes from a woman between 25 and 40 years old with acute or convalescent COVID-19. Input material: peripheral blood. The CDR3 here is CASSRQGENEKLFF. CDR3 DNA: TGTGCCAGCAGCAGACAGGGAGAAAATGAAAAACTGTTTTTT.